One sample yielded the 6 T cell receptor beta chains listed below, sequenced in a study of T cells in localized non-small cell lung cancer. The method was immunoSEQ multiplex PCR; TCRdb's version includes in-frame clones alone and lacks a portion of them. The table lists under 3,000 clones, around a quarter of them singletons. Here the sequenced sample was lung tumor tissue, taken before any cancer treatment. The receptors shown here come from a female donor of 60 years or more with stage I lung adenocarcinoma.

Within the sample, this clone is medium-sized. J is TRBJ2-5 and V is TRBV11-3; TRBD1 matches at 12 bases. This CDR3 has 16 residues. The germline V gene has CDR1 SGHNT and CDR2 YENEEA. With V trimmed by 5 bases and J by 4 bases, 8 bases remained unmatched. The CDR3 protein is CASSTPPGQGAETQYF. The CDR3 nucleotides are TGTGCCAGCAGCACACCACCGGGACAGGGGGCAGAGACCCAGTACTTC.

This clone was seen a handful of times. V gene TRBV5-1 combines with J gene TRBJ2-2; no definite D call. The CDR3 loop spans 14 amino acids. Per germline, CDR1 SGHRS and CDR2 YFSETQ. Between the trimmed V and J ends, which lost 1 base and 2 bases, there was a span of 6 bases. The CDR3 DNA reads TGCGCCAGCAGCTTGTTGGGCAACACCGGGGAGCTGTTTTTT. This codes for CASSLLGNTGELFF.

The sample holds many counts of this clone. This chain uses TRBV1 with TRBJ2-1; the tabulated D call, TRBD1, remains unverified against the DNA. TRBV1 is marked as a pseudogene. CDR3 size: 17 residues. The CDR3 protein is CASSREQGALGYNEQFF. CDR3 in DNA: TGCGCCAGCAGCCGAGAACAGGGGGCCCTTGGGTACAATGAGCAGTTCTTC.

This rearrangement joins TRBV11-3 to TRBJ2-1; TRBD2 matches 11 bases. In germline, CDR1 is SGHNT, CDR2 YENEEA. CDR3 length: 15 residues. The J segment lost 10 bases and the V segment lost 3 bases, leaving 8 bases of the junction unmatched. The CDR3, as DNA: TGTGCCAGCAGCTTTACTAGCGGGAGTCGAGGCGAGCAGTTCTTC. The encoded protein is CASSFTSGSRGEQFF.

This clone was seen only a few times. The chain couples TRBV7-6 to TRBJ2-7, with 11 bases matching TRBD2. Unmatched junction bases numbered 9, after V lost 5 bases and J lost 3 bases. Germline V lookup: CDR1 SGHVS, CDR2 FNYEAQ. This CDR3 is 16 amino acids long. This CDR3 reads CASSPTLAGVLYEQYF. CDR3 nucleotides: TGTGCCAGCAGCCCAACACTAGCGGGAGTACTCTACGAGCAGTACTTC. Together with reference TRBV7-6 and TRBJ2-7, the CDR3 gives the full variable domain: GAGVSQSPRYKVTKRGQDVALRCDPISGHVSLYWYRQALGQGPEFLTYFNYEAQQDKSGLPNDRFSAERPEGSISTLTIQRTEQRDSAMYRCASSPTLAGVLYEQYFGPGTRLTVT.

This clone was detected a few times. This chain connects TRBV9 to TRBJ1-1, with D possibly matching TRBD1 (5 bases). Per the germline V gene, CDR1 is SGDLS and CDR2 is YYNGEE. The CDR3 has 12 amino acids. V lost 4 bases and J lost 8, with 12 bases in between. This chain's CDR3 is CASSPGTTEAFF. In DNA, the CDR3 is TGTGCCAGCAGCCCCGGGACTACCGAAGCTTTCTTT.